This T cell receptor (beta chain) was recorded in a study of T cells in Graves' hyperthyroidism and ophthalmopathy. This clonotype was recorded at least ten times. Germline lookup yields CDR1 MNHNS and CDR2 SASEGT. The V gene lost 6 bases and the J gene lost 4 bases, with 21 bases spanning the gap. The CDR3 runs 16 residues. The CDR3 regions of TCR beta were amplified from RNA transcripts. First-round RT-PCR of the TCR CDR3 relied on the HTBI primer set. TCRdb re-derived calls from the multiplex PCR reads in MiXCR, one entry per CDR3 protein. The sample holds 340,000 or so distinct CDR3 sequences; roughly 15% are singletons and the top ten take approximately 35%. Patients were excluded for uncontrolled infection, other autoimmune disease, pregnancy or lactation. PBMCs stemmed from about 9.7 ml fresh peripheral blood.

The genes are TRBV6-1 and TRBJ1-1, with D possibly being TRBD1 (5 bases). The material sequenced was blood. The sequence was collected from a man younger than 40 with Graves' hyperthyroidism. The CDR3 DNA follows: TGTGCCAGCAGCCACAAACCGGGACCGGTGGGCACTGAAGCTTTCTTT. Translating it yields CASSHKPGPVGTEAFF.